A single sample gave rise to the 25 T cell receptor beta chains below, sequenced in a study of T cell responses to AZD1222 COVID-19 vaccine. Profiled with immunoSEQ multiplex PCR; TCRdb holds only in-frame clones, not every one. The table includes some 170,000 clones, approximately 89% detected once. Sequencing used peripheral blood, obtained 28 days after the second AZD1222 dose. These receptors were collected from an adult who received the AZD1222 COVID-19 vaccine.

The genes are TRBV7-8 and TRBJ1-4; 8 bases line up with TRBD1. The germline gives CDR1 SGHVS, CDR2 FQNEAQ. CDR3 size: 15 residues. V shed 1 base and J 3 bases; nucleotides not matched to a gene: 1. CDR3 loop: CASSLVGQANEKLFF. The CDR3 bases are TGTGCCAGCAGCTTAGTGGGACAGGCTAATGAAAAACTGTTTTTT.

This chain uses TRBV14 with TRBJ1-2; no definite D call. The CDR3 runs 14 residues. Germline V gene lookup returns CDR1 SGHDN and CDR2 FVKESK. V was trimmed by 4 bases and J by 14 bases, leaving 23 bases between them. The chain's CDR3 is CASSPGKPSLGNTF. DNA for the CDR3: TGTGCCAGCAGCCCTGGCAAACCCTCCCTAGGAAATACCTTC. Complete variable domain (other parts from reference TRBV14 and TRBJ1-2): EAGVTQFPSHSVIEKGQTVTLRCDPISGHDNLYWYRRVMGKEIKFLLHFVKESKQDESGMPNNRFLAERTGGTYSTLKVQPAELEDSGVYFCASSPGKPSLGNTFGSGTRLTVV.

This clone was counted between two and nine times. The rearrangement joins TRBV7-8 to TRBJ2-7, with 7 bases that match TRBD1. The ends lost 2 bases at V and 3 bases at J; junction bases unmatched: 1. Germline values: CDR1 SGHVS, CDR2 FQNEAQ. CDR3 length: 13 residues. The CDR3 coding sequence is TGTGCCAGCAGCTTATACAGGGGCTACGAGCAGTACTTC. It yields the protein CASSLYRGYEQYF.

This chain joins TRBV19 and TRBJ2-1; TRBD2 matches at 10 bases. From germline, CDR1 is LNHDA and CDR2 SQIVND (reference sequence). V trimming: 4 bases; J trimming: 0 bases; junction bases outside the gene matches: 9. The length of the CDR3 is 18 residues. CDR3 in DNA: TGTGCCAGTAGTAACGGGCTAGCGGGGGCCAACTCCTACAATGAGCAGTTCTTC. This codes for CASSNGLAGANSYNEQFF. Using reference TRBV19 and TRBJ2-1 for the parts outside the CDR3, the full variable domain is DGGITQSPKYLFRKEGQNVTLSCEQNLNHDAMYWYRQDPGQGLRLIYYSQIVNDFQKGDIAEGYSVSREKKESFPLTVTSAQKNPTAFYLCASSNGLAGANSYNEQFFGPGTRLTVL.

The chain employs TRBV3-1 (or the pseudogene TRBV3-2) and TRBJ2-4; D not certain. Germline CDR1 reads LGHDT; CDR2 reads YNNKEL (reference sequence). The CDR3 is 13 residues long. V lost 1 base and J 9 bases, leaving 10 bases between the germline ends. The CDR3 nucleotides read TGTGCCAGCAGCCAAGGACGCCCAAGCATTCAGTACTTC. Its translation is CASSQGRPSIQYF.

This chain uses TRBV7-3 with TRBJ2-1; a possible D gene is TRBD2 (5 bases). The germline gives CDR1 SGHTA, CDR2 FQGTGA. V lost 4 bases to trimming and J lost 7 bases, with 17 bases between them. This CDR3 contains 15 residues. The CDR3 spells CASSSSGLPYNEQFF. The CDR3 nucleotides are TGTGCCAGCAGCTCATCGGGATTACCTTATAATGAGCAGTTCTTC.

As DNA, the CDR3 is TGTGCCAGCAGCAGGGTATTTCGGAGCTCTGGAAACACCATATATTTT. Amino acids: CASSRVFRSSGNTIYF. This sequence joins TRBV5-8 and TRBJ1-3; no reliable D call. Germline V lookup: CDR1 SGHTS, CDR2 YDEGEE. Trimming cost V 4 bases and J 0 bases, with 14 bases left between them. The length of the CDR3 is 16 residues.

The gene calls are TRBV4-1 and TRBJ1-1; D remains unclear. Germline V lookup: CDR1 MGHRA, CDR2 YSYEKL. Trimming pared 0 bases from V and 1 base from J, leaving 9 bases between. CDR3 length equals 15 residues. This CDR3 is CASSQDVIRNTEAFF. The CDR3 DNA reads TGCGCCAGCAGCCAAGATGTGATCAGGAACACTGAAGCTTTCTTT.

The CDR3 loop reads CASSQGWGREQYF. The CDR3 DNA reads as TGTGCCAGCAGCCAAGGCTGGGGAAGGGAGCAGTACTTC. This chain links TRBV14 with TRBJ2-7; D gene ambiguous. Germline CDR1 reads SGHDN; CDR2 reads FVKESK. CDR3 length: 13 residues. Trimming cost V 1 base and J 7 bases, with 11 bases left between them.

The genes are TRBV7-9 and TRBJ2-3; 9 bases are a match to TRBD2. V was pared by 5 bases and J by 5 bases, with 11 bases of the junction left unmatched. Germline lookup yields CDR1 SEHNR and CDR2 FQNEAQ (reference sequence). The CDR3 has 16 amino acids. The CDR3 reads CASSPLAGGPQDTQYF. CDR3 DNA: TGTGCCAGCAGCCCCCTTGCGGGAGGGCCACAAGATACGCAGTATTTT.

This chain uses TRBV7-9 with TRBJ1-1; possible D gene TRBD1, 6 bases. The CDR3 has 14 amino acids. The germline CDR1 and CDR2 sequences are SEHNR and FQNEAQ (reference sequence). The ends were cut back, 1 base at V and 5 bases at J, with 11 bases in the middle. This chain's CDR3 is CASSLGGARTEAFF. In DNA, the CDR3 is TGTGCCAGCAGCTTAGGGGGGGCGCGGACTGAAGCTTTCTTT.

A few counts support this clone. The V and J genes are TRBV6-5 and TRBJ1-4; D gene unclear. The germline gives CDR1 MNHEY, CDR2 SVGAGI. The V end was cut by 0 bases, the J end by 11 bases, with 4 bases between. There are 11 residues in the CDR3. The CDR3 protein is CASSYSGKLFF. The CDR3 nucleotides read TGTGCCAGCAGTTACTCGGGGAAACTGTTTTTT.

This clone was detected only once. The rearrangement links TRBV7-2 to TRBJ1-5, with D unresolved. The CDR3 is 13 residues long. V was clipped by 4 bases and J by 5 bases, with 9 bases between them. Germline V gives CDR1 SGHTA, CDR2 FQGNSA. CDR3 sequence reads: CASSSRLDQPQHF. CDR3 nucleotide sequence: TGTGCCAGCAGCTCTCGACTCGATCAGCCCCAGCATTTT.

V gene TRBV5-1 combines with J gene TRBJ2-7, with D tentatively TRBD2 (6 bases). Trimming pared 2 bases from V and 3 bases from J, leaving 12 bases between. CDR1 and CDR2 from the germline V gene are SGHRS and YFSETQ. The CDR3 is 14 residues long. The CDR3 nucleotides are TGCGCCAGCAGCTTAGCTAGCGCAGGCTACGAGCAGTACTTC. It encodes CASSLASAGYEQYF.

In its sample, this clone was seen a few times. This chain joins TRBV6-5 and TRBJ1-2, with D possibly TRBD1 on 6 matching bases. The ends were cut back, 6 bases at V and 4 bases at J, with 15 bases in the middle. Germline CDR1 MNHEY, CDR2 SVGAGI. This CDR3 has 14 residues. The CDR3 coding sequence is TGTGCCAGCAGCTACGAGACAGGAGGCTATGGCTACACCTTC. This sequence encodes CASSYETGGYGYTF.

J is TRBJ2-1 and V is TRBV12-5; unclear D gene. The V and J ends lost 6 bases and 0 bases respectively, with 6 bases between them. The germline V gene encodes CDR1 LGHNT and CDR2 FRNRAP. CDR3 length: 13 amino acids. CDR3 region: CASGPTSYNEQFF. The CDR3 nucleotides are TGTGCTAGTGGACCGACCTCCTACAATGAGCAGTTCTTC. The complete variable domain, with remaining parts taken from reference TRBV12-5 and TRBJ2-1, reads DARVTQTPRHKVTEMGQEVTMRCQPILGHNTVFWYRQTMMQGLELLAYFRNRAPLDDSGMPKDRFSAEMPDATLATLKIQPSEPRDSAVYFCASGPTSYNEQFFGPGTRLTVL.

V usage is TRBV5-1 and J usage is TRBJ1-3; no clear D gene. Deletions cut 4 bases from V and 0 bases from J, with 8 bases between. Germline V gives CDR1 SGHRS, CDR2 YFSETQ. The CDR3 has 14 residues. The CDR3 spells CASSPGSSGNTIYF. In DNA form, the CDR3 reads TGCGCCAGCAGCCCCGGGAGCTCTGGAAACACCATATATTTT. The full variable domain, completed using reference TRBV5-1 and TRBJ1-3, is KAGVTQTPRYLIKTRGQQVTLSCSPISGHRSVSWYQQTPGQGLQFLFEYFSETQRNKGNFPGRFSGRQFSNSRSEMNVSTLELGDSALYLCASSPGSSGNTIYFGEGSWLTVV.

The rearrangement uses TRBV7-8 and TRBJ2-7; TRBD2 agrees at 9 bases. With 4 bases clipped from V and 4 bases from J, the junction kept 11 bases outside the gene matches. Germline V lookup: CDR1 SGHVS, CDR2 FQNEAQ. The CDR3 loop spans 16 amino acids. CDR3 DNA sequence: TGTGCCAGCAGCTCCGTCGGCGGGGGGGTTGTGTACGAGCAGTACTTC. It yields the protein CASSSVGGGVVYEQYF.

CDR3 bases: TGTGCCAGCAGCCTTCGACAGACAAACTACAATGAGCAGTTCTTC. It encodes CASSLRQTNYNEQFF. The chain is built from TRBV7-3 and TRBJ2-1; D is possibly TRBD1 (5 bases). The germline gives CDR1 SGHTA, CDR2 FQGTGA. Trimming cost V 5 bases and J 3 bases, with 14 bases left between them. This CDR3 spans 15 amino acids.

The chain is built from TRBV12-3 or TRBV12-4 and TRBJ2-2; 11 positions agree with TRBD2. V dropped 6 bases and J dropped 7; count of bases not matched to a gene: 1. The CDR3 is 13 residues long. The CDR3: CASRLAGVGELFF. CDR3 in DNA: TGTGCCAGCAGACTAGCGGGAGTCGGGGAGCTGTTTTTT.

The rearrangement uses TRBV19 and TRBJ1-5; a possible D gene is TRBD1 (5 bases). Trimming left V 3 bases short and J 12 bases short, with 18 bases between. This CDR3 region has 14 residues. Germline values: CDR1 LNHDA, CDR2 SQIVND (reference sequence). The CDR3 is CASSIGLLGVLQHF. The DNA for the CDR3 is TGTGCCAGTAGTATCGGACTCTTGGGGGTCCTCCAGCATTTT.

The CDR3 spells CASSPLAGGQNEQFF. The DNA of the CDR3 is TGTGCCAGCAGCCCCCTAGCGGGAGGACAGAATGAGCAGTTCTTC. This chain links TRBV6-5 with TRBJ2-1, with 11 positions matching TRBD2. Trimming cost V 6 bases and J 7 bases; bases outside gene matches: 8. The CDR3 length is 15 residues. CDR1 and CDR2 from the germline V gene are MNHEY and SVGAGI.

V and J are TRBV3-1 (or the pseudogene TRBV3-2) and TRBJ1-4, with 10 bases aligning to TRBD1. Germline V gene sequence: CDR1 LGHDT, CDR2 YNNKEL (reference sequence). Germline trimming cut 6 bases from V and 8 bases from J; bases unmatched to any gene: 15. The CDR3 consists of 17 residues. CDR3 amino acids: CASSQHATGTGEEKLFF. CDR3 nucleotide sequence: TGTGCCAGCAGTCAACATGCAACCGGGACAGGGGAGGAAAAACTGTTTTTT.

The chain carries TRBV29-1 and TRBJ1-2, with 7 bases lining up with TRBD1. CDR1 is SQVTM and CDR2 is ANQGSEA in the germline V gene. This CDR3 is 19 amino acids long. V was pared by 2 bases and J by 6 bases, with 24 bases of the junction left unmatched. This chain's CDR3 is CSVELNINLIRATGDGYTF. CDR3 sequence (DNA): TGCAGCGTTGAACTGAATATAAACCTTATCAGGGCCACAGGGGATGGCTACACCTTC.

The rearrangement joins TRBV19 to TRBJ1-6; D is unresolved. The V and J ends lost 6 bases and 8 bases respectively, with 8 bases between them. The CDR3 is made up of 12 amino acids. Germline CDR1 and CDR2: LNHDA and SQIVND (reference sequence). This CDR3 is CASSIVYSPLHF. The CDR3 DNA reads TGTGCCAGTAGCATCGTGTATTCACCCCTCCACTTT.